This T cell receptor (beta chain) was sequenced for a study of low-dose radiotherapy and immunotherapy resistance in tumors. The wider study: Radiation delivery to Cohort 1 consisted of 0.5 Gy per fraction every 2 weeks, summing to 6.5 Gy. Dosing for Cohort 2 consisted of 1 Gy per fraction every two weeks, reaching a total of 13 Gy over 26 weeks.

TRAV- and TRBV-specific primers were used for first-strand cDNA, which covered alpha and beta chains. The TCRs were subjected to amplification over around 19 PCR cycles employing a constant-region primer in conjunction with a V-primer adapter. Amplifying the isolated mRNA was done by in vitro transcription. TCRdb fed the reads into MiXCR, producing one record per CDR3 protein. The data hold 57,000 or so distinct CDR3 sequences, with roughly 24% observed a single time. This clonotype was detected ten times or more. Specified time point: before trial treatment. This material consisted of PBMCs, taken before treatment. The origin of this receptor is a male donor with prostate cancer.

The CDR3 nucleotides are TGCAGTGCTAGAGGACTAGCGGGAGTGGGAGAGCAGTACTTC. It yields the protein CSARGLAGVGEQYF. The chain recombines TRBV20-1 with TRBJ2-7, with 12 bases matching TRBD2. The CDR3 has 14 amino acids. Per the germline V gene, CDR1 is DFQATT and CDR2 is SNEGSKA (reference sequence). Unmatched junction bases numbered 5, after V lost 1 base and J lost 7 bases.